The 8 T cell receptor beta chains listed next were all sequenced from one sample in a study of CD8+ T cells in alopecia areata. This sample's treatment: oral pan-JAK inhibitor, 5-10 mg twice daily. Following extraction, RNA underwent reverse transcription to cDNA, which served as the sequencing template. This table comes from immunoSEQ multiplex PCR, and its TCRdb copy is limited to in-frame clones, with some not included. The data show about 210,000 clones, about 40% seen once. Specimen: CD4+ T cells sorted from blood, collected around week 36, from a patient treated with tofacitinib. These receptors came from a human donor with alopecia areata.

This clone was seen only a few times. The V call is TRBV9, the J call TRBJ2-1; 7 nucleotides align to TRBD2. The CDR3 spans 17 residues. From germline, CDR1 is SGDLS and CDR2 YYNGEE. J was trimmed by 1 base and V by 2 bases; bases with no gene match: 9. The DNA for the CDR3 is TGTGCCAGCAGCGTTATCCCGAGCGGGGCTTCCTACAATGAGCAGTTCTTC. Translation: CASSVIPSGASYNEQFF.

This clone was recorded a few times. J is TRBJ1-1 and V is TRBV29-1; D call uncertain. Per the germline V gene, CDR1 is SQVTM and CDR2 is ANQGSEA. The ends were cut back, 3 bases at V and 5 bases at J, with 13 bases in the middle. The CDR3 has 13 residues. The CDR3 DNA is TGCAGCGTTGAGCTGGGAGGGAGGACTGAAGCTTTCTTT. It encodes CSVELGGRTEAFF.

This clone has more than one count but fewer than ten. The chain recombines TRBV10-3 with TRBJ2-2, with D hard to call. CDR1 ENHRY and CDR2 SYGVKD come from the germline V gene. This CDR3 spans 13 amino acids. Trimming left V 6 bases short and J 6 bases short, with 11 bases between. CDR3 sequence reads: CAIRSPRAGELFF. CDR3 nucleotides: TGTGCCATCAGGTCCCCTCGAGCCGGGGAGCTGTTTTTT.

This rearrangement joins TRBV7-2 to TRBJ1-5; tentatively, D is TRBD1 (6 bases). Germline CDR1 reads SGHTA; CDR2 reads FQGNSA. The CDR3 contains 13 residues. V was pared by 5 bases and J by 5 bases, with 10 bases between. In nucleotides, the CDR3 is TGTGCCAGCAGCAAGAACAGGGATCAGCCCCAGCATTTT. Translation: CASSKNRDQPQHF.

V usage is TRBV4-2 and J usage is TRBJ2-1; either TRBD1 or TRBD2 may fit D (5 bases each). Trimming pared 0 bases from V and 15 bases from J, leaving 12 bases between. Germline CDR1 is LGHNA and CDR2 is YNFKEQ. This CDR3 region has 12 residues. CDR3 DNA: TGTGCCAGCAGCCAAGAAGGGTCAGGGAGGTTCTTC. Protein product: CASSQEGSGRFF.

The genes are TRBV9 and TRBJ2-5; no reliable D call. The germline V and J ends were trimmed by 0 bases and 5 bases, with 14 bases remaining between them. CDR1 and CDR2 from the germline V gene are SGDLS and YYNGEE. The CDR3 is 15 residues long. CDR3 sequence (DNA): TGTGCCAGCAGCGTAGCTTACACCCCTGGGGAGACCCAGTACTTC. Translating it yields CASSVAYTPGETQYF.

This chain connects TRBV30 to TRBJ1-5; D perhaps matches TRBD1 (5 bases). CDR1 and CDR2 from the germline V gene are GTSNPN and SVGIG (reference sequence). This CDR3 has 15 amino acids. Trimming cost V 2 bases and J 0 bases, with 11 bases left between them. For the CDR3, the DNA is TGTGCCTGGAGTCCGGGGCGGGGTAGCAATCAGCCCCAGCATTTT. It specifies CAWSPGRGSNQPQHF.

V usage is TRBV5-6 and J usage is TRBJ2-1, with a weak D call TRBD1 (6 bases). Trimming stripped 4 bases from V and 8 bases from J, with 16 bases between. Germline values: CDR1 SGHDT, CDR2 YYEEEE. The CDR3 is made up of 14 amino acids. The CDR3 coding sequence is TGTGCCAGCAGCCGCACCTACAGGGTTCATGAGCAGTTCTTC. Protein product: CASSRTYRVHEQFF.